The 17 T cell receptor beta chains below all came from one sample that was sequenced in a study of T cell changes during pregnancy in multiple sclerosis. Measured with immunoSEQ multiplex PCR; TCRdb has only the in-frame clones, and not every one. The sample carries roughly 38,000 clones, around 90% recorded once. The input for sequencing was peripheral blood, taken in the third trimester of pregnancy. Receptors were obtained from a female donor in good health, enrolled as a control in a pregnancy study.

The chain recombines TRBV7-8 with TRBJ1-2; D possibly corresponds to TRBD1 (6 bases). The CDR3 has 13 residues. The germline V gene has CDR1 SGHVS and CDR2 FQNEAQ. Trimming left V 5 bases short and J 6 bases short, with 13 bases between. The CDR3 DNA reads TGTGCCAGCAGCGCATCAGGGGATGATGGCTACACCTTC. The encoded protein is CASSASGDDGYTF.

The chain combines TRBV7-9 with TRBJ2-1, with 7 positions matching TRBD2. J gave up 7 bases and V 5 bases, and 8 bases lay outside the gene matches. The CDR3 length is 14 residues. Germline CDR1 reads SEHNR; CDR2 reads FQNEAQ (reference sequence). In DNA form, the CDR3 reads TGTGCCAGCAGCCCCCGACTAGCTGGGAATGAGCAGTTCTTC. Residues: CASSPRLAGNEQFF.

This chain uses TRBV7-2 with TRBJ2-5; tentatively, D is TRBD2 (5 bases). CDR1 and CDR2 (germline): SGHTA, FQGNSA. The CDR3 is 14 amino acids. Trimming pared 2 bases from V and 2 bases from J, leaving 9 bases between. The CDR3 nucleotides read TGTGCCAGCAGCTTATCAGGAGGTCAAGAGACCCAGTACTTC. Translated: CASSLSGGQETQYF.

The gene calls are TRBV7-3 and TRBJ2-5, with TRBD2 identical over 10 bases. The germline V gene has CDR1 SGHTA and CDR2 FQGTGA. This CDR3 spans 15 amino acids. With V trimmed by 0 bases and J by 5 bases, 3 bases remained unmatched. As DNA, the CDR3 is TGTGCCAGCAGCTTAACTAGCGGGGGGTTCGAGACCCAGTACTTC. Its translation is CASSLTSGGFETQYF.

The chain employs TRBV5-1 and TRBJ1-4; 9 bases match TRBD1. Trimming took 2 bases from V and 7 from J; bases not matched to a gene: 9. The CDR3 is 16 residues long. The germline V gene encodes CDR1 SGHRS and CDR2 YFSETQ. Written as DNA, the CDR3 is TGCGCCAGCAGCTTACGGCCGGGACAGGGAAGTGAAAAACTGTTTTTT. As protein: CASSLRPGQGSEKLFF.

The V call is TRBV7-3, the J call TRBJ2-7, with 11 bases aligning to TRBD2. The CDR3 loop spans 14 amino acids. The V gene end was trimmed by 6 bases and the J gene end by 2 bases; junction bases not matched to a gene: 3. Germline V lookup: CDR1 SGHTA, CDR2 FQGTGA. The CDR3 reads CASRFSGGAYEQYF. DNA for the CDR3: TGTGCCAGCAGGTTTAGCGGGGGGGCCTACGAGCAGTACTTC. The full variable domain, completed using reference TRBV7-3 and TRBJ2-7, is GAGVSQTPSNKVTEKGKYVELRCDPISGHTALYWYRQSLGQGPEFLIYFQGTGAADDSGLPNDRFFAVRPEGSVSTLKIQRTERGDSAVYLCASRFSGGAYEQYFGPGTRLTVT.

V usage is TRBV4-1 and J usage is TRBJ2-3; 12 bases agree with TRBD2. Germline CDR1 reads MGHRA; CDR2 reads YSYEKL. With V trimmed by 3 bases and J by 3 bases, 7 bases remained unmatched. The CDR3 consists of 17 residues. CDR3 sequence (DNA): TGCGCCAGCAGCCAGCTAGCGGGAGGGACCTGGACAGATACGCAGTATTTT. This gives the protein CASSQLAGGTWTDTQYF.

This chain links TRBV9 with TRBJ2-1; 11 positions match TRBD2. The CDR3 runs 15 residues. CDR1 is SGDLS, CDR2 YYNGEE, per germline. V lost 2 bases to trimming and J lost 6 bases; unmatched junction nucleotides: 4. The CDR3 DNA follows: TGTGCCAGCAGCGTTAGCGGGGGGGCCGTCAATGAGCAGTTCTTC. It specifies CASSVSGGAVNEQFF.

The V gene is TRBV5-4, the J gene TRBJ1-2; D remains unclear. This CDR3 has 15 amino acids. Germline CDR1 SGHNT, CDR2 YYREEE (reference sequence). Trimming removed 4 bases at V and 3 bases at J, with 16 bases between. Written as DNA, the CDR3 is TGTGCCAGCAGCCCCATGCCTAAGTTAGACTATGGCTACACCTTC. Translation gives CASSPMPKLDYGYTF.

The CDR3 DNA is TGCGCCAGCAGTCTAGCGGGGGCAGGGGAGCTGTTTTTT. Residues: CASSLAGAGELFF. The J gene is TRBJ2-2, the V gene TRBV10-2, with 10 bases lining up with TRBD2. Trimming removed 5 bases from V and 8 bases from J; junction bases left unmatched: 2. CDR1 and CDR2 (germline): WSHSY, SAAADI. CDR3 length equals 13 residues.

V and J are TRBV4-1 and TRBJ2-7; TRBD1 aligns across 11 bases. The CDR3 has 15 amino acids. CDR1 is MGHRA, CDR2 YSYEKL, per germline. Unmatched junction bases numbered 2, after V lost 1 base and J lost 3 bases. In DNA form, the CDR3 reads TGCGCCAGCAGCCAAGCTGGGACAGGGGGCTACGAGCAGTACTTC. Amino acid sequence: CASSQAGTGGYEQYF.

The chain carries TRBV15 and TRBJ2-1; 9 bases match TRBD2. The CDR3 extends over 15 amino acids. V lost 5 bases and J lost 7; bases outside the gene matches: 9. Germline V gives CDR1 LNHNV, CDR2 YYDKDF (reference sequence). CDR3 in amino acids: CATSPGGSGGNEQFF. The CDR3 bases are TGTGCCACCAGCCCCGGGGGGAGCGGGGGGAATGAGCAGTTCTTC. Filled out from reference TRBV15 and TRBJ2-1, the complete variable domain reads DAMVIQNPRYQVTQFGKPVTLSCSQTLNHNVMYWYQQKSSQAPKLLFHYYDKDFNNEADTPDNFQSRRPNTSFCFLDIRSPGLGDTAMYLCATSPGGSGGNEQFFGPGTRLTVL.

This clone was observed a single time. The CDR3 coding sequence is TGCGCCAGCCAGCCCGGGACAGGAGTTTATAGCAATCAGCCCCAGCATTTT. This gives the protein CASQPGTGVYSNQPQHF. The chain employs TRBV5-1 and TRBJ1-5; 8 bases agree with TRBD1. CDR1 SGHRS and CDR2 YFSETQ come from the germline V gene. V shed 7 bases and J 0 bases; nucleotides not matched to a gene: 12. CDR3 size: 17 residues. Full variable domain (remainder filled in from reference TRBV5-1 and TRBJ1-5): KAGVTQTPRYLIKTRGQQVTLSCSPISGHRSVSWYQQTPGQGLQFLFEYFSETQRNKGNFPGRFSGRQFSNSRSEMNVSTLELGDSALYLCASQPGTGVYSNQPQHFGDGTRLSIL.

The gene calls are TRBV27 and TRBJ1-1, with 7 bases fitting TRBD1. Germline CDR1 reads MNHEY; CDR2 reads SMNVEV (reference sequence). V was pared by 5 bases and J by 7 bases, with 4 bases of the junction left unmatched. The CDR3 sequence is 12 residues long. CDR3 sequence reads: CASSPRGIEAFF. The CDR3 region has the DNA TGTGCCAGCAGTCCCAGGGGGATTGAAGCTTTCTTT.

This chain links TRBV29-1 with TRBJ2-1, with D unclear. The CDR3 runs to 12 residues. CDR1 is SQVTM, CDR2 ANQGSEA, per germline. CDR3 amino acids: CNCRLSGNEQFF. The CDR3, as DNA: TGCAACTGCCGGCTCTCCGGGAATGAGCAGTTCTTC.

DNA for the CDR3: TGCGCCAGCAGCGTCGGGACAGGCACTAGCACAGATACGCAGTATTTT. Its translation: CASSVGTGTSTDTQYF. This chain connects TRBV5-1 to TRBJ2-3; 8 bases are a match to TRBD1. With V trimmed by 4 bases and J by 0 bases, 7 bases remained unmatched. Per the germline V gene, CDR1 is SGHRS and CDR2 is YFSETQ. There are 16 residues in the CDR3.

The chain combines TRBV10-1 with TRBJ2-7, with D possibly TRBD2 on 5 matching bases. This CDR3 region has 13 residues. The V gene lost 4 bases and the J gene lost 2 bases, with 9 bases spanning the gap. The germline gives CDR1 WNHNN, CDR2 SYGVQD (reference sequence). The CDR3 nucleotides read TGCGCCAGCAGTGCCCGGGGTACCTACGAGCAGTACTTC. Amino acids: CASSARGTYEQYF.